This is a list of T cell receptor beta chains from one sample in a study of shared clonotypes between healthy human individuals. Assay: immunoSEQ multiplex PCR; the TCRdb copy retains only in-frame clones and omits some. The sample includes roughly 1,600,000 clones, approximately 98.5% of them seen just once. The material sequenced was naive CD4+ T cells sorted from blood. These receptors were collected from a man aged 25-40 years in good health. The CDR3 runs from the conserved cysteine through the conserved F or W. A D gene is named only where the DNA matches it firmly. Only part of the rows carry a size: once, few, many, or a class if the clone is expanded.

CDR3 DNA,CDR3 protein,V gene,D gene,J gene,clone size,CDR3 length
TGTGCCAGCAGGGGGGCTAAGAGGTCCCACGAGCAGTACTTC,CASRGAKRSHEQYF,TRBV6-5,.,TRBJ2-7,once,14
TGTGCCAGCAGTTTGTTGCCCTTCGGGGTAAGGACTGAAGCTTTCTTT,CASSLLPFGVRTEAFF,TRBV27,.,TRBJ1-1,.,16
TGTGCCAGCAGAACCGGGACAGGCATACAGTACTTC,CASRTGTGIQYF,TRBV28,TRBD1,TRBJ2-7,.,12
TGTGCCAGCAGCTGGGAAAGTCGGGACACCGGGGAGCTGTTTTTT,CASSWESRDTGELFF,TRBV5-4,.,TRBJ2-2,.,15
TGTGCCAGCAGCGGACTAGCGGGAGGGCCGGATACGCAGTATTTT,CASSGLAGGPDTQYF,TRBV2,TRBD2,TRBJ2-3,.,15
TGCGCCAGCAGCTTCGGGTCGTTGAACACTGAAGCTTTCTTT,CASSFGSLNTEAFF,TRBV5-1,.,TRBJ1-1,.,14
TGTGCCAGCAGCTTAGCTCGTCAGGGACAGGGGGCGGCGTACGAGCAGTACTTC,CASSLARQGQGAAYEQYF,TRBV7-9,TRBD1,TRBJ2-7,.,18
TGTGCCAGCAGCCTTCATTGGGAGAGCTATGGCTACACCTTC,CASSLHWESYGYTF,TRBV5-4,.,TRBJ1-2,.,14
TGTGCCAGCAGCTTAGTGAAGGAAGGGCGGACTGAAGCTTTCTTT,CASSLVKEGRTEAFF,TRBV7-6,.,TRBJ1-1,.,15
TGTGCCAGCAGCTCACCGCCGGGCGAGCAGTACTTC,CASSSPPGEQYF,TRBV28,.,TRBJ2-7,.,12
TGTGCCAGCAGGGTGACAGGAGGACGGCCCCAGCATTTT,CASRVTGGRPQHF,TRBV6-1,.,TRBJ1-5,once,13
TGTGCCAGCAGTTTATCAGGCCAGGGGCGGTTTACTGAAGCTTTCTTT,CASSLSGQGRFTEAFF,TRBV27,.,TRBJ1-1,.,16
TGTGCCAGCAGCTCTCCCGGGACAGGATACAATGAGCAGTTCTTC,CASSSPGTGYNEQFF,TRBV7-3,TRBD1,TRBJ2-1,.,15
TGTGCCAGCAGCTTAGACGGCAATGAGCAGTTCTTC,CASSLDGNEQFF,TRBV5-4,.,TRBJ2-1,.,12
TGTGCCAGCAGTTTCCGCGGGAGGAGGCCCGGGGAGCTGTTTTTT,CASSFRGRRPGELFF,TRBV6-5,TRBD2,TRBJ2-2,.,15
TGTGCCAGCAGTTACTTGCCGGGACAGGGCCGCGAGCAGTACTTC,CASSYLPGQGREQYF,TRBV6-5,TRBD1,TRBJ2-7,.,15
TGCGCCAGCAGCACTAGACAGGCTGGAGGGAACACAGATACGCAGTATTTT,CASSTRQAGGNTDTQYF,TRBV5-1,.,TRBJ2-3,.,17
TGTGCCATCAGTGAGTCACACTCCTACGAGCAGTACTTC,CAISESHSYEQYF,TRBV10-3,.,TRBJ2-7,.,13
TGCGCCAGCAGCGGAGGACAGGGGGACGAGCAGTACTTC,CASSGGQGDEQYF,TRBV5-1,TRBD1,TRBJ2-7,.,13
TGTGCCAGCAGTGTCTTACGGACCCAGTACTTC,CASSVLRTQYF,TRBV6-1,.,TRBJ2-5,.,11
TGTGCCAGCAGCTTTAGACTAGCGGGAGACAATGAGCAGTTCTTC,CASSFRLAGDNEQFF,TRBV5-4,TRBD2,TRBJ2-1,.,15
TGTGCCAGCGGACGGACAGGGGGAACCTACGAGCAGTACTTC,CASGRTGGTYEQYF,TRBV28,TRBD1,TRBJ2-7,.,14
TGCGCCAGCAGGACCGACATCGGACGGATCTATGGCTACACCTTC,CASRTDIGRIYGYTF,TRBV10-2,.,TRBJ1-2,.,15
TGTGCCAGCTCACCACCGTATGACCCCAGCGGTACGCAGTATTTT,CASSPPYDPSGTQYF,TRBV18,.,TRBJ2-3,.,15
TGTGCCAGCAGTCTAGGGGTAGAGACCCAGTACTTC,CASSLGVETQYF,TRBV7-2,.,TRBJ2-5,.,12
TGTGCCAGCAGCTTGGGACAGGGAAATGGCTACACCTTC,CASSLGQGNGYTF,TRBV5-4,TRBD1,TRBJ1-2,.,13
TGTGCCAGCAGTTCCGGACAGGGGAGCACTGAAGCTTTCTTT,CASSSGQGSTEAFF,TRBV28,TRBD1,TRBJ1-1,.,14
TGTGCCAGCAGCGCGGCACCGGGAGTTTCCTACGAGCAGTACTTC,CASSAAPGVSYEQYF,TRBV5-4,.,TRBJ2-7,.,15
TGTGCCAGCAGCAGCGGGACACGCGCCTCCTACAATGAGCAGTTCTTC,CASSSGTRASYNEQFF,TRBV5-4,.,TRBJ2-1,.,16
TGTGCCAGCAGCCACACCGAGACCCAGTACTTC,CASSHTETQYF,TRBV14,.,TRBJ2-5,.,11
TGTGCCAGCAGTTTATTGCGAAACACTGAAGCTTTCTTT,CASSLLRNTEAFF,TRBV28,.,TRBJ1-1,.,13
TGTGCCACCAGCAGAGATCGAAGGGTGCAGGGGTCCTACGAGCAGTACTTC,CATSRDRRVQGSYEQYF,TRBV15,.,TRBJ2-7,.,17
TGTGCCAGCAGTTACGCATGGCGGGGAGACACTGAAGCTTTCTTT,CASSYAWRGDTEAFF,TRBV6-5,.,TRBJ1-1,.,15
TGTGCCAGCAGTTTTCCCGGTCCAGTCAACACTGAAGCTTTCTTT,CASSFPGPVNTEAFF,TRBV28,.,TRBJ1-1,.,15
TGTGCCAGCAGCATGGGACTAGCGGGAGGAGCGTACGAGCAGTACTTC,CASSMGLAGGAYEQYF,TRBV13,TRBD2,TRBJ2-7,.,16
TGTGCCAGCAGGCAGGGCTGGGAAGCTTTCTTT,CASRQGWEAFF,TRBV25-1,.,TRBJ1-1,.,11
TGTGCCAGCAGCTTGGAGTTTGCTTTCTATGGCTACACCTTC,CASSLEFAFYGYTF,TRBV5-4,.,TRBJ1-2,.,14